This entry features one T cell receptor beta chain sequence. Its target is not known. The protocol was immunoSEQ multiplex PCR, while the TCRdb copy is restricted to in-frame clones and leaves out a portion. The sample shows some 140,000 clones, 85% to 90% of them seen only once. The CDR3 runs to 15 residues. Germline CDR1 is SGHAT and CDR2 is FQNNGV. The V and J ends lost 0 bases and 4 bases respectively, with 13 bases between them. The sample belongs to a study of cytomegalovirus exposure and HLA in healthy donors. Overall study results and limits: Associated with cytomegalovirus, according to the listing, were 150 to 200 TCR beta chains.

The chain couples TRBV11-2 to TRBJ2-7, with D maybe TRBD1 (6 bases). The sequence derives from a woman in her 30s in good health and CMV-seropositive. Source material: PBMCs. The CDR3 DNA sequence: TGTGCCAGCAGCTTAGACACAGGGTTGGGGTACGAGCAGTACTTC. The encoded protein is CASSLDTGLGYEQYF.